This entry lists 26 T cell receptor beta chains sequenced from one sample in a study of blood T cell repertoires in COVID-19. The repertoire was sequenced with immunoSEQ multiplex PCR; TCRdb's copy has only in-frame clones and lacks some. The sample includes fewer than 350,000 clones, 89% of them seen just once. Sequenced input: PBMCs or T cells enriched from blood (not recorded which). The receptors come from a woman aged 40 to 50 who had recovered from COVID-19.

This clone has only a few counts. The chain links TRBV19 to TRBJ2-2, with 7 bases fitting TRBD2. CDR1 LNHDA and CDR2 SQIVND come from the germline V gene (reference sequence). CDR3 length equals 16 residues. V was pared by 8 bases and J by 0 bases, with 9 bases of the junction left unmatched. The CDR3 loop is CASGLGVYANTGELFF. CDR3 nucleotide sequence: TGTGCCAGTGGACTAGGGGTTTACGCGAACACCGGGGAGCTGTTTTTT.

This clone appeared once. This sequence joins TRBV6-5 and TRBJ1-6, with unresolved D. V was shortened by 6 bases and J by 5 bases, with 14 bases between the two germline ends. CDR1 is MNHEY and CDR2 is SVGAGI in the germline V gene. CDR3 length: 15 residues. CDR3 protein: CASSKHPEDNSPLHF. In DNA form, the CDR3 reads TGTGCCAGCAGCAAACACCCAGAAGATAATTCACCCCTCCACTTT.

The gene calls are TRBV28 and TRBJ1-6; D gene uncertain. The CDR3 consists of 14 residues. Germline-derived CDR1 and CDR2 are MDHEN and SYDVKM. The V gene lost 9 bases and the J gene lost 3 bases, with 12 bases spanning the gap. CDR3 DNA: TGTGCCAGTACAACCGCCAGCTATAATTCACCCCTCCACTTT. Protein sequence: CASTTASYNSPLHF.

The V call is TRBV6-5, the J call TRBJ1-5; TRBD1 agrees at 7 bases. Germline assignment: CDR1 MNHEY and CDR2 SVGAGI. J was trimmed by 6 bases and V by 10 bases; bases with no gene match: 6. The CDR3 length is 12 residues. The DNA for the CDR3 is TGTGCCATAGGACAGGTCATTCAGCCCCAGCATTTT. Translation: CAIGQVIQPQHF.

V and J are TRBV19 and TRBJ1-3; D unclear. Germline V gives CDR1 LNHDA, CDR2 SQIVND (reference sequence). V lost 5 bases to trimming and J lost 1 base, with 12 bases between them. There are 15 residues in the CDR3. CDR3 loop: CASSLTDTSGNTIYF. The DNA of the CDR3 is TGTGCCAGTAGTCTCACAGATACTTCTGGAAACACCATATATTTT.

This clone showed up just a few times. CDR3 sequence reads: CASSPGTGLSQQYF. CDR3 in DNA: TGTGCCAGCAGTCCAGGGACAGGCCTGTCGCAGCAGTACTTC. The V gene is TRBV7-2, the J gene TRBJ2-7; the match to TRBD1 covers 8 bases. This CDR3 comprises 14 residues. V was clipped by 6 bases and J by 8 bases; unmatched bases: 12. Germline V gives CDR1 SGHTA, CDR2 FQGNSA.

The V call is TRBV3-1 (or the pseudogene TRBV3-2), the J call TRBJ1-5; D remains ambiguous. Trimming left V 4 bases short and J 4 bases short, with 8 bases between. This CDR3 contains 13 residues. Germline assignment: CDR1 LGHDT and CDR2 YNNKEL (reference sequence). The CDR3 is CASSRQINQPQHF. In DNA form, the CDR3 reads TGTGCCAGCAGCCGCCAGATAAATCAGCCCCAGCATTTT.

The rearrangement uses TRBV6-1 and TRBJ1-1, with D possibly TRBD1 on 5 matching bases. The germline V gene has CDR1 MNHNS and CDR2 SASEGT. The CDR3 contains 16 residues. Deletions cut 1 base from V and 5 bases from J, with 17 bases between. The CDR3 nucleotides read TGTGCCAGCAGTGAAGTCCGCCGGGGGAGAGGGACTGAAGCTTTCTTT. Amino acid sequence: CASSEVRRGRGTEAFF.

The rearrangement uses TRBV5-1 and TRBJ1-1; possible D gene TRBD1, 5 bases. The CDR3 totals 14 residues. The V gene lost 5 bases and the J gene lost 1 base, with 12 bases spanning the gap. CDR1 is SGHRS, CDR2 YFSETQ, per germline. The CDR3 nucleotides are TGCGCCAGCAGTTCTCGTACAGGGAACACTGAAGCTTTCTTT. Amino acid sequence: CASSSRTGNTEAFF.

Details on this clone: Other DNA sequences from this sample encode an identical CDR3 as well. The chain joins TRBV18 to TRBJ2-6; D might be TRBD1 (5 bases). V lost 1 base and J lost 1, with 5 bases in between. The germline V gene encodes CDR1 KGHSH and CDR2 LQKENI. CDR3 length: 15 amino acids. This chain's CDR3 is CASSPQGSGANVLTF. As DNA, the CDR3 is TGTGCCAGCTCACCACAGGGGTCTGGGGCCAACGTCCTGACTTTC.

The chain joins TRBV6-5 to TRBJ1-5; D is unclear. Germline-derived CDR1 and CDR2 are MNHEY and SVGAGI. Deletions cut 4 bases from V and 0 bases from J, with 7 bases between. This CDR3 comprises 14 residues. The CDR3 DNA reads as TGTGCCAGCAGTTCCTCCTATAGCAATCAGCCCCAGCATTTT. This gives the protein CASSSSYSNQPQHF.

CDR3 in DNA: TGTGCCAGCAGTCCGGCTAATGAAAAACTGTTTTTT. Protein product: CASSPANEKLFF. The chain is built from TRBV6-2 or TRBV6-3 and TRBJ1-4, with D unclear. Germline values: CDR1 MNHEY, CDR2 SVGEGT. V was trimmed by 5 bases and J by 3 bases, leaving 4 bases between them. The length of the CDR3 is 12 residues.

J is TRBJ2-1 and V is TRBV30; 7 bases align to TRBD2. Germline V gives CDR1 GTSNPN, CDR2 SVGIG (reference sequence). CDR3 size: 14 residues. The trim removed 8 bases at V and 0 bases at J, leaving 7 bases unmatched. DNA for the CDR3: TGTGCCCAAACCGGCGGGAGCTCCTACAATGAGCAGTTCTTC. Translated, it gives CAQTGGSSYNEQFF.

The V gene is TRBV25-1, the J gene TRBJ2-1, with 10 positions matching TRBD2. Germline CDR1 is MGHDK and CDR2 is SYGVNS. V shed 5 bases, J shed 1 base, and the junction held 8 bases outside the gene matches. There are 17 residues in the CDR3. CDR3 amino acids: CASSSSGRAGSYNEQFF. The CDR3 nucleotides read TGTGCCAGCAGTTCCAGCGGGAGGGCCGGGTCCTACAATGAGCAGTTCTTC.

This clone was seen only a few times. The chain carries TRBV9 and TRBJ1-3; D call uncertain. The germline V gene has CDR1 SGDLS and CDR2 YYNGEE. The CDR3 totals 18 residues. Trimming removed 0 bases from V and 0 bases from J, with 16 bases in between. As DNA, the CDR3 is TGTGCCAGCAGCGTAGGGAGGAGTGGACTTTACTCTGGAAACACCATATATTTT. It encodes CASSVGRSGLYSGNTIYF.

This sequence joins TRBV5-1 and TRBJ2-3; possibly TRBD2 for D (6 bases). V was clipped by 3 bases and J by 4 bases, with 9 bases between them. This CDR3 has 13 residues. Germline values: CDR1 SGHRS, CDR2 YFSETQ. For the CDR3, the DNA is TGCGCCAGCAGCTCAACTAGCCCAGATACGCAGTATTTT. It yields the protein CASSSTSPDTQYF.

The chain combines TRBV27 with TRBJ1-2; 7 bases line up with TRBD1. The CDR3 totals 12 residues. The J segment lost 8 bases and the V segment lost 3 bases, leaving 3 bases of the junction unmatched. Germline assignment: CDR1 MNHEY and CDR2 SMNVEV (reference sequence). For the CDR3, the DNA is TGTGCCAGCAGTTTTCAGGGGGGAGGCTACACCTTC. It codes for CASSFQGGGYTF.

About this clone: Other DNA sequences from this sample encode an identical CDR3 as well. The gene calls are TRBV5-1 and TRBJ1-2, with D possibly being TRBD1 (6 bases). Germline values: CDR1 SGHRS, CDR2 YFSETQ. Trimming shortened V by 2 bases and J by 2 bases, and 7 bases separated the two germline ends. The CDR3 runs to 13 residues. The CDR3 is CASSFTGNYGYTF. Here the CDR3 DNA reads TGCGCCAGCAGCTTTACAGGGAACTATGGCTACACCTTC.

This rearrangement joins TRBV5-4 to TRBJ2-3, with D possibly TRBD2 on 5 matching bases. The V gene lost 3 bases and the J gene lost 3 bases, with 14 bases spanning the gap. CDR3 length equals 15 residues. Germline lookup yields CDR1 SGHNT and CDR2 YYREEE (reference sequence). CDR3 sequence (DNA): TGTGCCAGCAGCTCTAGGCTAGCTCGGACAGATACGCAGTATTTT. Residues: CASSSRLARTDTQYF.

The CDR3 protein is CASSYSRAGNTIYF. The CDR3 DNA follows: TGTGCCAGCAGTTACTCACGGGCTGGAAACACCATATATTTT. The chain has TRBV6-5 and TRBJ1-3, with D unclear. The germline V and J ends were trimmed by 0 bases and 2 bases, with 5 bases remaining between them. Germline-derived CDR1 and CDR2 are MNHEY and SVGAGI. The CDR3 is 14 amino acids.

The chain couples TRBV6-1 to TRBJ1-2; D ambiguous. The CDR3 runs 15 residues. Trimming removed 1 base at V and 8 bases at J, with 17 bases between. The germline V gene has CDR1 MNHNS and CDR2 SASEGT. The CDR3 spells CASSEGGLPVGGYTF. CDR3 nucleotide sequence: TGTGCCAGCAGTGAAGGAGGGCTCCCAGTGGGAGGCTACACCTTC.

This chain connects TRBV7-9 to TRBJ1-2, with 12 bases identical to TRBD1. This CDR3 has 16 amino acids. Germline V CDR1 and CDR2: SEHNR, FQNEAQ (reference sequence). V gave up 0 bases and J gave up 8 bases; unmatched junction bases: 7. DNA for the CDR3: TGTGCCAGCAGCTTAGCTTACGGGACAGGGGGCGACGGCTACACCTTC. Protein sequence: CASSLAYGTGGDGYTF.

The V gene is TRBV4-2, the J gene TRBJ2-7; TRBD2 is a possible D gene (6 bases). The V end was cut by 0 bases, the J end by 0 bases, with 15 bases between. CDR3 length: 17 residues. The germline gives CDR1 LGHNA, CDR2 YNFKEQ. The CDR3 protein is CASSQDLAAPSSYEQYF. CDR3 in DNA: TGTGCCAGCAGCCAAGATTTAGCGGCGCCGAGCTCCTACGAGCAGTACTTC.

The chain couples TRBV14 to TRBJ1-2; no clear D. Trimming stripped 0 bases from V and 8 bases from J, with 7 bases between. Germline V gene data show CDR1 as SGHDN and CDR2 as FVKESK. The CDR3 contains 12 residues. This chain's CDR3 is CASSQDLRGYTF. In DNA, the CDR3 is TGTGCCAGCAGCCAAGATCTCAGGGGCTACACCTTC.

This clone has only a few counts. This sequence joins TRBV30 and TRBJ1-3; D call uncertain. Trimming took 2 bases from V and 8 from J, leaving 13 bases between them. The germline V gene has CDR1 GTSNPN and CDR2 SVGIG (reference sequence). The CDR3 consists of 13 residues. DNA for the CDR3: TGTGCCTGGAGTCCCCTACTAGGAGACACCATATATTTT. It encodes CAWSPLLGDTIYF. Combining the CDR3 with reference TRBV30 and TRBJ1-3 gives the whole variable domain SQTIHQWPATLVQPVGSPLSLECTVEGTSNPNLYWYRQAAGRGLQLLFYSVGIGQISSEVPQNLSASRPQDRQFILSSKKLLLSDSGFYLCAWSPLLGDTIYFGEGSWLTVV.

The V and J genes are TRBV6-1 and TRBJ2-5; 7 bases are a match to TRBD2. The V gene end was trimmed by 2 bases and the J gene end by 10 bases; junction bases not matched to a gene: 13. Germline V gives CDR1 MNHNS, CDR2 SASEGT. This CDR3 comprises 15 residues. CDR3 residues: CASSEPERGGKDQYF. The CDR3 DNA reads TGTGCCAGCAGTGAACCGGAAAGGGGAGGGAAGGACCAGTACTTC.